The clone carrying this T cell receptor beta chain was observed many times. Its antigen is undetermined. The CDR3 covers 15 residues. The germline V and J ends were trimmed by 0 bases and 2 bases, with 11 bases remaining between them. Per the germline V gene, CDR1 is MNHEY and CDR2 is SVGEGT. The sample comes from a study of response to subunit inactivated influenza vaccine. In TCRdb, the RT-PCR reads were re-called with MiXCR into one record per CDR3 protein. This table has about 520,000 distinct CDR3 sequences, less than 7.5% appearing once. Study-wide results and limits: The authors suggested that every seasonal influenza vaccination recruits few new T cells.

The clonotype originates from a man aged 50 to 69 who received an inactivated influenza vaccine. The chain is built from TRBV6-2 or TRBV6-3 and TRBJ2-7, with D possibly being TRBD2 (6 bases). Sequenced here: PBMCs from blood, sampled less than 30 months after vaccination. CDR3 loop: CASSYSLEGAYEQYF. CDR3 DNA sequence: TGTGCCAGCAGTTACTCGTTGGAGGGCGCCTACGAGCAGTACTTC.